This T cell receptor (beta chain) emerged from a study of T cells in Graves' hyperthyroidism and ophthalmopathy. Authors of the study amplified TCR beta CDR3 regions from RNA transcripts. Using the HTBI primer set, a first-round RT-PCR was run on the TCR CDR3. TCRdb fed the multiplex PCR reads into MiXCR, producing one record per CDR3 protein. Counted here are over 250,000 distinct CDR3 sequences, about 25% occurring once; the ten biggest clones make up 20% to 30%. This clonotype was recorded at least ten times. Germline lookup yields CDR1 MNHNS and CDR2 SASEGT. The CDR3 is 14 residues long. Unmatched junction bases numbered 7, after V lost 7 bases and J lost 2 bases.

This TCR derives from a man aged 35 to 55 with Graves' hyperthyroidism that later progressed to Graves' ophthalmopathy. Sequencing was carried out using blood. J is TRBJ1-2 and V is TRBV6-1, with 7 bases aligning to TRBD1. The CDR3 reads CASTRDRVNYGYTF. CDR3 DNA: TGTGCCAGCACCCGAGACAGGGTGAACTATGGCTACACCTTC.